The 30 T cell receptor beta chains presented below share a single source sample, sequenced in a study of OX40 agonist ivuxolimab in advanced cancers. Assay used: immunoSEQ multiplex PCR; TCRdb lists only in-frame clones, some missing. The table lists 30,000 to 40,000 clones, roughly nine tenths of them singletons. Sequencing used CD4+ or CD8+ T cells sorted from blood, obtained in a trial of the OX40 agonist ivuxolimab. These receptors originate from an adult with an advanced solid tumor such as melanoma, head and neck, liver or kidney cancer.

CDR3 nucleotide sequence: TGTGCCAGCAGCCACGGGACCAGCAATGAGCAGTTCTTC. It specifies CASSHGTSNEQFF. The J gene is TRBJ2-1, the V gene TRBV11-2, with D perhaps given as TRBD1 or TRBD2 (5 bases each). V was trimmed by 5 bases and J by 6 bases, leaving 11 bases between them. The length of the CDR3 is 13 residues. Germline loops: CDR1 SGHAT, CDR2 FQNNGV.

This chain joins TRBV4-2 and TRBJ1-2, with D unresolved. Germline V gene lookup returns CDR1 LGHNA and CDR2 YNFKEQ. V dropped 5 bases and J dropped 3 bases, with 16 bases sitting between them. The CDR3 runs 15 residues. The CDR3 sequence: CASSLGVSGHYGYTF. CDR3 nucleotide sequence: TGTGCCAGCAGCTTAGGTGTTTCAGGTCACTATGGCTACACCTTC.

This chain links TRBV11-3 with TRBJ2-3, with 7 bases matching TRBD1. The CDR3 has 13 amino acids. J was trimmed by 13 bases and V by 5 bases; bases with no gene match: 12. Per the germline V gene, CDR1 is SGHNT and CDR2 is YENEEA. The DNA for the CDR3 is TGTGCCAGCAGCCCATCCCGGGACAGTCCCAAGTATTTT. It is translated as CASSPSRDSPKYF.

V is TRBV20-1 and J is TRBJ2-5; D is unresolved. Trimming left V 7 bases short and J 5 bases short, with 8 bases between. CDR1 DFQATT and CDR2 SNEGSKA come from the germline V gene (reference sequence). The CDR3 has 10 amino acids. The CDR3 region has the DNA TGCAGTGTCAAGAGGGAGACCCAGTACTTC. This sequence encodes CSVKRETQYF.

This chain connects TRBV27 to TRBJ2-2, with a possible D match to TRBD2 (5 bases). The CDR3 length is 14 residues. The germline CDR1 and CDR2 sequences are MNHEY and SMNVEV (reference sequence). V shed 0 bases and J shed 5 bases, with 7 bases lying between them. CDR3 coding DNA: TGTGCCAGCAGTTTATCTGGCGGGACCGGGGAGCTGTTTTTT. Translated: CASSLSGGTGELFF.

The chain has TRBV18 and TRBJ2-7; a weak D match, TRBD2 (6 bases). The CDR3 contains 16 residues. Germline CDR1 KGHSH, CDR2 LQKENI. Trimming removed 3 bases from V and 2 bases from J, with 17 bases in between. CDR3 sequence reads: CASSPVHAGTPYEQYF. CDR3 DNA sequence: TGTGCCAGCTCACCGGTCCATGCGGGAACGCCCTACGAGCAGTACTTC.

The genes are TRBV18 and TRBJ2-1; the D gene is possibly TRBD2 (6 bases). The CDR3 totals 14 residues. CDR1 and CDR2 (germline): KGHSH, LQKENI. Deletions cut 6 bases from V and 4 bases from J, with 13 bases between. The CDR3 region is CASSPSAGYNEQFF. The CDR3, as DNA: TGTGCCAGCTCGCCGAGTGCGGGATACAATGAGCAGTTCTTC. The variable domain in full, with the rest retrieved from reference TRBV18 and TRBJ2-1, is NAGVMQNPRHLVRRRGQEARLRCSPMKGHSHVYWYRQLPEEGLKFMVYLQKENIIDESGMPKERFSAEFPKEGPSILRIQQVVRGDSAAYFCASSPSAGYNEQFFGPGTRLTVL.

The chain carries TRBV10-3 and TRBJ1-6; D gene ambiguous. Trimming took 6 bases from V and 5 from J, leaving 14 bases between them. Germline assignment: CDR1 ENHRY and CDR2 SYGVKD. The CDR3 has 15 residues. CDR3 residues: CAIRPGLADNSPLHF. Written as DNA, the CDR3 is TGTGCCATCAGACCGGGTTTGGCAGATAATTCACCCCTCCACTTT.

This chain connects TRBV6-1 to TRBJ2-1, with 9 bases lining up with TRBD2. With V trimmed by 8 bases and J by 4 bases, 6 bases remained unmatched. The CDR3 is 14 residues long. The germline V gene encodes CDR1 MNHNS and CDR2 SASEGT. The CDR3 bases are TGTGCCAGCGGAATTAGCGGGAGTTACAATGAGCAGTTCTTC. Translating gives CASGISGSYNEQFF.

There are a few counts of this clone. This chain joins TRBV7-9 and TRBJ2-2; the D gene could be TRBD1 or TRBD2 (6 bases each). V lost 1 base, J lost 4 bases, and 13 bases lay in between. The CDR3 length is 16 residues. CDR1 is SEHNR, CDR2 FQNEAQ, per germline (reference sequence). The CDR3 is CASSLVRGRRTGELFF. In DNA form, the CDR3 reads TGTGCCAGCAGCTTAGTCCGGGGGCGTCGCACCGGGGAGCTGTTTTTT. The variable domain in full, completed from reference TRBV7-9 and TRBJ2-2, reads DTGVSQNPRHKITKRGQNVTFRCDPISEHNRLYWYRQTLGQGPEFLTYFQNEAQLEKSRLLSDRFSAERPKGSFSTLEIQRTEQGDSAMYLCASSLVRGRRTGELFFGEGSRLTVL.

The rearrangement links TRBV20-1 to TRBJ1-1; D gene unclear. The CDR3 extends over 10 amino acids. Germline V gene sequence: CDR1 DFQATT, CDR2 SNEGSKA (reference sequence). V lost 3 bases and J lost 9, with 8 bases in between. The CDR3 reads CSASIEKAFF. The CDR3 nucleotides read TGCAGTGCTAGTATAGAAAAAGCTTTCTTT.

The chain links TRBV15 to TRBJ2-3; 8 positions match TRBD2. Losses at the gene ends were 0 bases for V and 5 bases for J; bases not matched to a gene: 10. Germline lookup yields CDR1 LNHNV and CDR2 YYDKDF (reference sequence). CDR3 length: 17 residues. The CDR3 DNA is TGTGCCACCAGCAGAGAGTCTAGCGGGCCCCGGGGAGATACGCAGTATTTT. Its translation: CATSRESSGPRGDTQYF.

The chain employs TRBV2 and TRBJ2-5, with TRBD1 identical over 10 bases. The germline V gene has CDR1 SNHLY and CDR2 FYNNEI. CDR3 length: 13 amino acids. The V and J ends lost 6 bases and 4 bases, in that order; junction bases with no gene match: 2. In DNA form, the CDR3 reads TGTGCCAGCAGCGGGACAGGGGTAGAGACCCAGTACTTC. Its translation is CASSGTGVETQYF.

CDR3 DNA: TGTGCCAGCTCACCAGAGGAACTTACCTACAATGAGCAGTTCTTC. It codes for CASSPEELTYNEQFF. V is TRBV18 and J is TRBJ2-1; D is undetermined. Trimming cost V 2 bases and J 2 bases, with 10 bases left between them. The CDR3 has 15 amino acids. The germline V gene has CDR1 KGHSH and CDR2 LQKENI.

This clone has only a few counts. The chain links TRBV19 to TRBJ2-3; D not resolved. The CDR3 consists of 12 residues. V was shortened by 5 bases and J by 4 bases, with 7 bases between the two germline ends. Germline V gene lookup returns CDR1 LNHDA and CDR2 SQIVND (reference sequence). In DNA, the CDR3 is TGTGCCAGTAGTCTGGCGGCAGATACGCAGTATTTT. Translating gives CASSLAADTQYF.

The chain links TRBV19 to TRBJ2-1; D not resolved. Trimming shortened V by 5 bases and J by 0 bases, and 17 bases separated the two germline ends. The CDR3 sequence is 17 residues long. CDR1 is LNHDA, CDR2 SQIVND, per germline (reference sequence). This CDR3 is CASSPWTASASYNEQFF. CDR3 sequence (DNA): TGTGCCAGTAGTCCTTGGACCGCTTCGGCCTCCTACAATGAGCAGTTCTTC. Based on the CDR3 plus reference TRBV19 and TRBJ2-1, the full variable domain is DGGITQSPKYLFRKEGQNVTLSCEQNLNHDAMYWYRQDPGQGLRLIYYSQIVNDFQKGDIAEGYSVSREKKESFPLTVTSAQKNPTAFYLCASSPWTASASYNEQFFGPGTRLTVL.

The CDR3 DNA sequence: TGTGCCAGCAGCGTAATGGGCGGTCAAGAGACCCAGTACTTC. Protein product: CASSVMGGQETQYF. This sequence joins TRBV9 and TRBJ2-5, with unresolved D. Trimming took off 1 base at V and 2 bases at J, with 9 bases between the two ends. Germline loops: CDR1 SGDLS, CDR2 YYNGEE. The CDR3 is 14 amino acids.

The chain carries TRBV2 and TRBJ1-1; TRBD1 might be the D (6 bases). With 3 bases removed from V and 4 bases from J, the gap between germline ends came to 12 bases. The CDR3 spans 14 residues. Germline CDR1 reads SNHLY; CDR2 reads FYNNEI. In DNA, the CDR3 is TGTGCCAGCAGTGAGTGGGGGCCGGGCACTGAAGCTTTCTTT. Its protein product is CASSEWGPGTEAFF.

The J gene is TRBJ2-1, the V gene TRBV6-1; no reliable D call. V lost 4 bases, J lost 2 bases, and 6 bases lay in between. Germline lookup yields CDR1 MNHNS and CDR2 SASEGT. The CDR3 totals 13 residues. The CDR3, as DNA: TGTGCCAGCAGTGTTACAGCCTACAATGAGCAGTTCTTC. Protein: CASSVTAYNEQFF.

This rearrangement joins TRBV6-5 to TRBJ1-1, with D tentatively TRBD1 (6 bases). V lost 7 bases and J lost 5, with 14 bases in between. This CDR3 contains 13 residues. Germline V gene data show CDR1 as MNHEY and CDR2 as SVGAGI. The CDR3 sequence is CASKAGAGTEAFF. CDR3 DNA sequence: TGTGCCAGCAAGGCAGGGGCAGGGACTGAAGCTTTCTTT.

V and J are TRBV9 and TRBJ2-3; no clear D gene. The CDR3 contains 13 residues. From germline, CDR1 is SGDLS and CDR2 YYNGEE. Deletions cut 0 bases from V and 2 bases from J, with 4 bases between. CDR3 coding DNA: TGTGCCAGCAGCGTAGACAACACAGATACGCAGTATTTT. It encodes CASSVDNTDTQYF.

The rearrangement links TRBV30 to TRBJ1-5; D is ambiguous. The germline CDR1 and CDR2 sequences are GTSNPN and SVGIG (reference sequence). The V and J ends lost 1 base and 7 bases respectively, with 20 bases between them. CDR3 length equals 16 residues. This CDR3 is CAWSAEPHGSVQPQHF. CDR3 sequence (DNA): TGTGCCTGGAGTGCGGAACCCCACGGGTCAGTACAGCCCCAGCATTTT. Combining the CDR3 with reference TRBV30 and TRBJ1-5 gives the whole variable domain SQTIHQWPATLVQPVGSPLSLECTVEGTSNPNLYWYRQAAGRGLQLLFYSVGIGQISSEVPQNLSASRPQDRQFILSSKKLLLSDSGFYLCAWSAEPHGSVQPQHFGDGTRLSIL.

The chain couples TRBV4-2 to TRBJ1-5; TRBD1 is a possible D gene (6 bases). V shed 0 bases and J shed 0 bases, with 12 bases lying between them. The V gene's germline CDR1 is LGHNA and CDR2 YNFKEQ. CDR3 size: 17 residues. The DNA for the CDR3 is TGTGCCAGCAGCCAAGATCTGCCAGGGGCTAGCAATCAGCCCCAGCATTTT. Its protein is CASSQDLPGASNQPQHF.

This clone is a singleton in its sample. The gene calls are TRBV5-1 and TRBJ1-5; D unresolved. The CDR3 runs 14 residues. Germline CDR1 SGHRS, CDR2 YFSETQ. V was cut by 0 bases and J by 5 bases, with 9 bases left in between. The CDR3 nucleotides are TGCGCCAGCAGCTTGGGGGCAGCCGATCAGCCCCAGCATTTT. This sequence encodes CASSLGAADQPQHF.

V usage is TRBV10-3 and J usage is TRBJ1-1; the D gene is possibly TRBD1 (5 bases). The CDR3 runs 14 residues. CDR1 and CDR2 (germline): ENHRY, SYGVKD. V lost 2 bases and J 1 base, leaving 8 bases between the germline ends. CDR3 in amino acids: CAISEGHPNTEAFF. The CDR3 DNA reads TGTGCCATCAGTGAGGGACATCCGAACACTGAAGCTTTCTTT.

This chain uses TRBV6-4 with TRBJ2-1; D is possibly TRBD2 (5 bases). Germline V gene data show CDR1 as MRHNA and CDR2 as SNTAGT. The V and J ends lost 6 bases and 7 bases respectively, with 19 bases between them. This CDR3 is 15 amino acids long. The chain's CDR3 is CASRLEEDGKNEQFF. The CDR3 nucleotides read TGTGCCAGCAGGTTGGAAGAGGACGGGAAGAATGAGCAGTTCTTC.

The rearrangement uses TRBV29-1 and TRBJ1-1; D ambiguous. Trimming took off 2 bases at V and 6 bases at J, with 13 bases between the two ends. Per germline, CDR1 SQVTM and CDR2 ANQGSEA. The CDR3 sequence is 13 residues long. The CDR3 here is CSVEMRAPSEAFF. In nucleotides, the CDR3 is TGCAGCGTTGAAATGCGCGCCCCCTCTGAAGCTTTCTTT.

V is TRBV9 and J is TRBJ2-6; D might be TRBD1 or TRBD2, each matching 5 bases. The germline V and J ends were trimmed by 0 bases and 2 bases, with 9 bases remaining between them. This CDR3 comprises 16 residues. The germline V gene encodes CDR1 SGDLS and CDR2 YYNGEE. CDR3 DNA: TGTGCCAGCAGCGTAGTTTGGGGGACTGGGGCCAACGTCCTGACTTTC. Its protein is CASSVVWGTGANVLTF.

The V gene is TRBV19, the J gene TRBJ1-5, with D uncertain. The CDR3 has 13 amino acids. Germline V gene lookup returns CDR1 LNHDA and CDR2 SQIVND (reference sequence). V lost 6 bases and J 5 bases, leaving 11 bases between the germline ends. CDR3 residues: CASRTREHQPQHF. CDR3 coding DNA: TGTGCCAGTAGGACAAGGGAACATCAGCCCCAGCATTTT.

The rearrangement links TRBV29-1 to TRBJ1-1, with 7 bases matching TRBD1. The CDR3 length is 13 residues. Germline values: CDR1 SQVTM, CDR2 ANQGSEA. Germline trimming cut 7 bases from V and 0 bases from J; bases unmatched to any gene: 5. CDR3 region: CSGGDSLNTEAFF. In DNA form, the CDR3 reads TGCAGCGGGGGGGACAGCTTGAACACTGAAGCTTTCTTT.